This entry lists 22 T cell receptor beta chains sequenced from one sample in a study of T cell responses to AZD1222 COVID-19 vaccine. Generated by immunoSEQ multiplex PCR, the TCRdb table keeps only in-frame clones and is missing some. The table lists about 18,000 clones, about nine tenths of them singletons. This specimen was peripheral blood, taken 28 days after the second AZD1222 dose. The receptors were sampled from an adult who received the AZD1222 COVID-19 vaccine.

This rearrangement joins TRBV4-1 to TRBJ1-3, with unresolved D. The V end was cut by 4 bases, the J end by 2 bases, with 0 bases between. The CDR3 loop spans 11 amino acids. CDR1 MGHRA and CDR2 YSYEKL come from the germline V gene. CDR3 DNA sequence: TGCGCCAGCAGCCCTGGAAACACCATATATTTT. Protein sequence: CASSPGNTIYF.

This clone showed up just once. The gene calls are TRBV11-2 and TRBJ2-3; D may be TRBD1 (6 bases). CDR1 is SGHAT and CDR2 is FQNNGV in the germline V gene. Trimming took 5 bases from V and 5 from J, leaving 14 bases between them. The CDR3 consists of 14 residues. CDR3 residues: CASSPRIRGDTQYF. CDR3 nucleotide sequence: TGTGCCAGCAGCCCCCGGATCAGGGGAGATACGCAGTATTTT. The full variable domain, its missing parts supplied by reference TRBV11-2 and TRBJ2-3, is EAGVAQSPRYKIIEKRQSVAFWCNPISGHATLYWYQQILGQGPKLLIQFQNNGVVDDSQLPKDRFSAERLKGVDSTLKIQPAKLEDSAVYLCASSPRIRGDTQYFGPGTRLTVL.

This chain uses TRBV19 with TRBJ2-2, with 9 bases fitting TRBD2. Germline assignment: CDR1 LNHDA and CDR2 SQIVND (reference sequence). The CDR3 runs to 17 residues. V lost 4 bases to trimming and J lost 0 bases; unmatched junction nucleotides: 6. DNA of the CDR3: TGTGCCAGTAGTACTCTAGCGGGAAAACCGAACACCGGGGAGCTGTTTTTT. It codes for CASSTLAGKPNTGELFF.

The chain carries TRBV18 and TRBJ1-3; TRBD1 might be the D (5 bases). V gave up 5 bases and J gave up 0 bases, with 11 bases separating them. Germline loops: CDR1 KGHSH, CDR2 LQKENI. This CDR3 region has 15 residues. DNA for the CDR3: TGTGCCAGCTCAAATACAGGCATCTCTGGAAACACCATATATTTT. It codes for CASSNTGISGNTIYF. Combining the CDR3 with reference TRBV18 and TRBJ1-3 gives the whole variable domain NAGVMQNPRHLVRRRGQEARLRCSPMKGHSHVYWYRQLPEEGLKFMVYLQKENIIDESGMPKERFSAEFPKEGPSILRIQQVVRGDSAAYFCASSNTGISGNTIYFGEGSWLTVV.

The chain recombines TRBV29-1 with TRBJ2-1; no definite D call. This CDR3 has 12 residues. Deletions cut 1 base from V and 8 bases from J, with 9 bases between. Germline CDR1 and CDR2: SQVTM and ANQGSEA. DNA of the CDR3: TGCAGCGTTGAAGGGGCCAGCTATGAGCAGTTCTTC. Amino acid sequence: CSVEGASYEQFF.

J is TRBJ2-5 and V is TRBV19; D gene uncertain. V was cut by 4 bases and J by 4 bases, with 13 bases left in between. The CDR3 contains 14 residues. Germline V gives CDR1 LNHDA, CDR2 SQIVND (reference sequence). CDR3 bases: TGTGCCAGTAGTACCCGCCCGGCCGCAGAGACCCAGTACTTC. Protein product: CASSTRPAAETQYF.

The chain has TRBV7-2 and TRBJ2-6; no definite D call. The CDR3 is 15 amino acids. Trimming shortened V by 2 bases and J by 2 bases, and 7 bases separated the two germline ends. CDR1 and CDR2 from the germline V gene are SGHTA and FQGNSA. In nucleotides, the CDR3 is TGTGCCAGCAGCTTATCTTTAGCTGGGGCCAACGTCCTGACTTTC. This gives the protein CASSLSLAGANVLTF.

The chain is built from TRBV6-5 and TRBJ1-1; possibly TRBD1 for D (5 bases). Germline CDR1 and CDR2: MNHEY and SVGAGI. Deletions cut 6 bases from V and 4 bases from J, with 15 bases between. The CDR3 sequence is 14 residues long. Written as DNA, the CDR3 is TGTGCCAGCAGGACTCAGGGTAGGGGCACTGAAGCTTTCTTT. The encoded protein is CASRTQGRGTEAFF.

This clone is a singleton in its sample. The CDR3: CASSRQGFGTDTQYF. The CDR3 DNA reads as TGCGCCAGCAGCAGACAGGGGTTTGGCACAGATACGCAGTATTTT. The V call is TRBV5-1, the J call TRBJ2-3; 8 bases match TRBD1. Unmatched junction bases numbered 5, after V lost 4 bases and J lost 1 base. CDR3 length: 15 residues. The V gene's germline CDR1 is SGHRS and CDR2 YFSETQ.

The chain recombines TRBV5-1 with TRBJ2-5; 9 bases are shared with TRBD2. This CDR3 has 16 amino acids. Germline V gives CDR1 SGHRS, CDR2 YFSETQ. V shed 1 base and J 1 base; nucleotides not matched to a gene: 5. The DNA of the CDR3 is TGCGCCAGCAGCTTGCTTAGCGGGAGCGGCCAAGAGACCCAGTACTTC. This sequence encodes CASSLLSGSGQETQYF. The variable domain in full, with the rest retrieved from reference TRBV5-1 and TRBJ2-5, is KAGVTQTPRYLIKTRGQQVTLSCSPISGHRSVSWYQQTPGQGLQFLFEYFSETQRNKGNFPGRFSGRQFSNSRSEMNVSTLELGDSALYLCASSLLSGSGQETQYFGPGTRLLVL.

This chain connects TRBV7-2 to TRBJ1-2; 10 nucleotides align to TRBD1. Germline assignment: CDR1 SGHTA and CDR2 FQGNSA. J lost 8 bases, V lost 5 bases, and 8 bases had no gene match. The CDR3 is made up of 14 amino acids. The CDR3 loop is CASSPRQGAYGYTF. CDR3 DNA: TGTGCCAGCAGCCCGAGACAGGGGGCTTACGGCTACACCTTC.

The chain recombines TRBV30 with TRBJ2-5; no clear D gene. Trimming cost V 3 bases and J 4 bases, with 6 bases left between them. CDR1 GTSNPN and CDR2 SVGIG come from the germline V gene (reference sequence). The CDR3 is 11 amino acids. For the CDR3, the DNA is TGTGCCTGGAGAGCTGGAGAGACCCAGTACTTC. It yields the protein CAWRAGETQYF. The full variable domain, with the rest looked up from reference TRBV30 and TRBJ2-5, is SQTIHQWPATLVQPVGSPLSLECTVEGTSNPNLYWYRQAAGRGLQLLFYSVGIGQISSEVPQNLSASRPQDRQFILSSKKLLLSDSGFYLCAWRAGETQYFGPGTRLLVL.

This sequence joins TRBV6-6 and TRBJ1-3; unclear D gene. Germline V gives CDR1 MNHNY, CDR2 SVGAGI (reference sequence). The germline V and J ends were trimmed by 9 bases and 3 bases, with 15 bases remaining between them. The length of the CDR3 is 14 residues. CDR3 sequence: CASTTPQLGNTIYF. DNA of the CDR3: TGTGCCAGTACCACGCCCCAACTTGGAAACACCATATATTTT.

The V and J genes are TRBV6-4 and TRBJ1-2; D unclear. The ends were cut back, 6 bases at V and 0 bases at J, with 11 bases in the middle. This CDR3 has 14 amino acids. The V gene's germline CDR1 is MRHNA and CDR2 SNTAGT. The CDR3 reads CASSPGSANYGYTF. The CDR3 DNA reads as TGTGCCAGCAGCCCGGGCTCAGCTAACTATGGCTACACCTTC.

The V gene is TRBV24-1, the J gene TRBJ1-5; D call uncertain. Germline CDR1 reads KGHDR; CDR2 reads SFDVKD. V shed 3 bases and J shed 5 bases, with 16 bases lying between them. The CDR3 contains 16 residues. DNA of the CDR3: TGTGCCACCAGTGATAACTCGCGGCCAGATTATCAGCCCCAGCATTTT. This gives the protein CATSDNSRPDYQPQHF.

J is TRBJ1-4 and V is TRBV5-4; 8 bases are a match to TRBD1. The CDR3 consists of 15 residues. Germline CDR1 and CDR2: SGHNT and YYREEE (reference sequence). Trimming removed 2 bases from V and 0 bases from J; junction bases left unmatched: 0. The CDR3 bases are TGTGCCAGCAGCTTACAGGGGGCAACTAATGAAAAACTGTTTTTT. Translation: CASSLQGATNEKLFF.

The J gene is TRBJ2-3, the V gene TRBV19; TRBD2 matches at 7 bases. This CDR3 contains 16 residues. V shed 4 bases, J shed 1 base, and the junction held 8 bases outside the gene matches. Germline loops: CDR1 LNHDA, CDR2 SQIVND (reference sequence). CDR3 sequence (DNA): TGTGCCAGTAGTAGGGGACTACCCGTGGGCACAGATACGCAGTATTTT. Translation: CASSRGLPVGTDTQYF.

This chain joins TRBV6-5 and TRBJ2-6, with D perhaps given as TRBD1 or TRBD2 (5 bases each). There are 15 residues in the CDR3. V lost 7 bases, J lost 0 bases, and 10 bases lay in between. Germline CDR1 MNHEY, CDR2 SVGAGI. The CDR3 loop reads CASTRGYSGANVLTF. In DNA form, the CDR3 reads TGTGCCAGCACGAGGGGCTACTCTGGGGCCAACGTCCTGACTTTC.

V is TRBV7-3 and J is TRBJ2-1, with D possibly matching TRBD2 (6 bases). Germline CDR1 is SGHTA and CDR2 is FQGTGA. The CDR3 is made up of 15 amino acids. V was trimmed by 5 bases and J by 10 bases, leaving 21 bases between them. The CDR3 spells CASSPTGTQSCEQFF. For the CDR3, the DNA is TGTGCCAGCAGCCCAACCGGGACTCAGTCGTGCGAGCAGTTCTTC.

This chain uses TRBV9 with TRBJ1-2; weak D call: TRBD1 (5 bases). The V end was cut by 2 bases, the J end by 4 bases, with 15 bases between. CDR3 length: 15 residues. The germline V gene encodes CDR1 SGDLS and CDR2 YYNGEE. CDR3 in DNA: TGTGCCAGCAGCGTTTTAGGGGCATCGGGCTATGGCTACACCTTC. Translating gives CASSVLGASGYGYTF.

The rearrangement uses TRBV27 and TRBJ1-1, with 8 bases lining up with TRBD1. Germline CDR1 reads MNHEY; CDR2 reads SMNVEV (reference sequence). V gave up 4 bases and J gave up 11 bases; unmatched junction bases: 6. The CDR3 length is 12 residues. The CDR3 DNA sequence: TGTGCCAGCAGTTCAACAGGGGGGCGCGCTTTCTTT. As protein: CASSSTGGRAFF.

V and J are TRBV10-3 and TRBJ2-2; 11 positions agree with TRBD2. The V segment lost 4 bases and the J segment 4 bases; nucleotides outside the gene matches: 8. Germline V gives CDR1 ENHRY, CDR2 SYGVKD. This CDR3 has 17 residues. The CDR3 is CAISGTSGSSATGELFF. For the CDR3, the DNA is TGTGCCATCAGTGGAACTAGCGGGAGTTCCGCCACCGGGGAGCTGTTTTTT.